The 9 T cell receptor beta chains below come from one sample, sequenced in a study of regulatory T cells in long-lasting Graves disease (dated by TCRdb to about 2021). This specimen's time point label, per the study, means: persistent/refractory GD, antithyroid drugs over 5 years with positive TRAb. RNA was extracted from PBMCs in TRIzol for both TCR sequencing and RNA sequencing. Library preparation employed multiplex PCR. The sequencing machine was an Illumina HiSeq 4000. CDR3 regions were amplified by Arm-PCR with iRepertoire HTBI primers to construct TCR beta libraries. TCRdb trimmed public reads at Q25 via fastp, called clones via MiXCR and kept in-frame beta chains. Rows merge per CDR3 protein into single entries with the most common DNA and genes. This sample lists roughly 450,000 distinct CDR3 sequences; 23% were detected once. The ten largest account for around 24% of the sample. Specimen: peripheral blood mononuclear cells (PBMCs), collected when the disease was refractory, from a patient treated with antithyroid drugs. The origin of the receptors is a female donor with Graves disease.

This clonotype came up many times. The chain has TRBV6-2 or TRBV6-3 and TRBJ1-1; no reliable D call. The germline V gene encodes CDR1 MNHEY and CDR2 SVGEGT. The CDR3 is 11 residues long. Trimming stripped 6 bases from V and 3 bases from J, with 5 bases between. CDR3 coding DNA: TGTGCCAGCAGGGAGTACACTGAAGCTTTCTTT. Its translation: CASREYTEAFF.

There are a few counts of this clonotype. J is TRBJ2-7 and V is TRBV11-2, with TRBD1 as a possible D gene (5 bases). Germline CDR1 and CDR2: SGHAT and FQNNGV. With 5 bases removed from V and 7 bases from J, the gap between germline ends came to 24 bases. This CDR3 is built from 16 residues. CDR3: CASSPSRGGLLREQYF. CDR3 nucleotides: TGTGCCAGCAGCCCATCTAGGGGTGGGCTACTTCGGGAGCAGTACTTC.

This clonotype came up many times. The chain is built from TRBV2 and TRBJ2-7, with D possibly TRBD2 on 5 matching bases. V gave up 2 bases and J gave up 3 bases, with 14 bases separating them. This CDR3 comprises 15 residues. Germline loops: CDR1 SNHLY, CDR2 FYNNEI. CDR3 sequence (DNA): TGTGCCAGCAGTGAAAGCCGTGACTATAGCTACGAGCAGTACTTC. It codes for CASSESRDYSYEQYF.

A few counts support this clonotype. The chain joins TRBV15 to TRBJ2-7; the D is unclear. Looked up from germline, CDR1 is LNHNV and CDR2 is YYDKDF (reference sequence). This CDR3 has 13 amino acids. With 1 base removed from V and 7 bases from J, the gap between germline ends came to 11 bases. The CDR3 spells CATSRGSAREQYF. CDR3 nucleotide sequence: TGTGCCACCAGCAGAGGGTCGGCGCGGGAGCAGTACTTC.

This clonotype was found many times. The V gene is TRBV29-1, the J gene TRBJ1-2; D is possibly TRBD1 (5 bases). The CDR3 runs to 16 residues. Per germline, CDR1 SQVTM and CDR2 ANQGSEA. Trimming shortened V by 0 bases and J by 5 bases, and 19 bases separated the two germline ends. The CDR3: CSVEDLLGGSPYGYTF. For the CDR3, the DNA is TGCAGCGTTGAAGATCTTCTGGGGGGTTCCCCTTATGGCTACACCTTC. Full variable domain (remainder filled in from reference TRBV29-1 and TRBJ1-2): SAVISQKPSRDICQRGTSLTIQCQVDSQVTMMFWYRQQPGQSLTLIATANQGSEATYESGFVIDKFPISRPNLTFSTLTVSNMSPEDSSIYLCSVEDLLGGSPYGYTFGSGTRLTVV.

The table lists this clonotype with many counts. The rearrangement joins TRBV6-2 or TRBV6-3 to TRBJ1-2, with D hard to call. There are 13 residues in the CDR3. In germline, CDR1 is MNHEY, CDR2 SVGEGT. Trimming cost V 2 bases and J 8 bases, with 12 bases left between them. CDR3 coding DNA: TGTGCCAGCAGTTACAGTCCCGATAGGGGCTACACCTTC. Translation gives CASSYSPDRGYTF.

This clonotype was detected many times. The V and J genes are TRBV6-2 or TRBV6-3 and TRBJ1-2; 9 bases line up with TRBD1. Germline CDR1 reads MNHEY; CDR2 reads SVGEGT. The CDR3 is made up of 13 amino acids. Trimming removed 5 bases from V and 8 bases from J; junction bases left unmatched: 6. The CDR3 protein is CASSVGTGRGYTF. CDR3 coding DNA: TGTGCCAGCAGTGTGGGGACAGGGCGAGGCTACACCTTC.

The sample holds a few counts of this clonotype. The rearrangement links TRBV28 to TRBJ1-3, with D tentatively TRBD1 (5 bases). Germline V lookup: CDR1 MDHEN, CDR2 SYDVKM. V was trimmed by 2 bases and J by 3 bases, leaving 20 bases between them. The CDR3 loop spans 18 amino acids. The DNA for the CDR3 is TGTGCCAGCAGTTTACCGTCCGACAGCTCTAGCCTTGGAAACACCATATATTTT. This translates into CASSLPSDSSSLGNTIYF.

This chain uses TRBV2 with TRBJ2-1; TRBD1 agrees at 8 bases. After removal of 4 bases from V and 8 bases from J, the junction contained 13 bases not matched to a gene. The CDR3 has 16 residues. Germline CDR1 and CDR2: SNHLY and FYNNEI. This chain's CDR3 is CASSVGARGRGDEQFF. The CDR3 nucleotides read TGTGCCAGCAGTGTAGGGGCCAGGGGGCGCGGAGATGAGCAGTTCTTC.